The clone carrying this T cell receptor (beta chain) was counted many times. V lost 5 bases, J lost 8 bases, and 6 bases stayed unmatched. The CDR3 spans 14 residues. Germline V gene lookup returns CDR1 SGHTA and CDR2 FQGNSA. This entry is derived from a study of patients and donors after allogeneic stem cell transplantation. TCRdb recomputed calls from the RT-PCR reads with MiXCR, one row per CDR3 protein. This table holds a few hundred thousand distinct CDR3 sequences, roughly 15% found once. The J gene is TRBJ2-1, the V gene TRBV7-2, with 10 nucleotides matching TRBD2. Input material: blood, either unsorted or a sorted T cell fraction (not recorded which). This sequence was found in a human donor who was either an allogeneic HSCT recipient or a stem cell or donor lymphocyte infusion donor (not recorded which). It is not recorded whose cells these are; they may come from a transplant donor. CDR3 protein: CASSRTSGPHEQFF. Here the CDR3 DNA reads TGTGCCAGCAGCCGGACTAGCGGTCCCCATGAGCAGTTCTTC.